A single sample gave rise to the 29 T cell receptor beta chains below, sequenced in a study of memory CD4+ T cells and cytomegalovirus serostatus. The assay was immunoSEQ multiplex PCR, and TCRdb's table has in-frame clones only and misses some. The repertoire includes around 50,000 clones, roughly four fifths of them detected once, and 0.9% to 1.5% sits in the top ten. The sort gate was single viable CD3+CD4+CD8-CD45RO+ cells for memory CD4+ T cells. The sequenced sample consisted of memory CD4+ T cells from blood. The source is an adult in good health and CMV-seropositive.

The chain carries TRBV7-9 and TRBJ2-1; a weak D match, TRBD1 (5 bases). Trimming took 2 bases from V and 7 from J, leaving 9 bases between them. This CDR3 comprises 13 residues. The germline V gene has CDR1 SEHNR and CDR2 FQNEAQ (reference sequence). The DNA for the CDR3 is TGTGCCAGCAGCTTAAATGACAGAAATGAGCAGTTCTTC. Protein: CASSLNDRNEQFF.

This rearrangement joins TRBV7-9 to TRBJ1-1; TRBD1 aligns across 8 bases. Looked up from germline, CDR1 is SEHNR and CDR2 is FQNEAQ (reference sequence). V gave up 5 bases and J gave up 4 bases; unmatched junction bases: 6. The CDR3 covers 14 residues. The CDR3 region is CASSLRGPGTEAFF. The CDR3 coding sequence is TGTGCCAGCAGCCTCAGGGGGCCTGGCACTGAAGCTTTCTTT.

For the CDR3, the DNA is TGCGCCAGCAGTTCCCTAGCGGGGGGCAGCACAGATACGCAGTATTTT. Translated, it gives CASSSLAGGSTDTQYF. This chain joins TRBV5-1 and TRBJ2-3, with 11 bases fitting TRBD2. Trimming took 5 bases from V and 0 from J; bases not matched to a gene: 5. This CDR3 contains 16 residues. Germline lookup yields CDR1 SGHRS and CDR2 YFSETQ.

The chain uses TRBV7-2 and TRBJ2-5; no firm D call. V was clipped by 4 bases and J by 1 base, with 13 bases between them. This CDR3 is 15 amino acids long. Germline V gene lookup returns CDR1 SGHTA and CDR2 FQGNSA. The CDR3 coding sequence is TGTGCCAGCAGCTCCGGCCGGAGACTCCAAGAGACCCAGTACTTC. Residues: CASSSGRRLQETQYF.

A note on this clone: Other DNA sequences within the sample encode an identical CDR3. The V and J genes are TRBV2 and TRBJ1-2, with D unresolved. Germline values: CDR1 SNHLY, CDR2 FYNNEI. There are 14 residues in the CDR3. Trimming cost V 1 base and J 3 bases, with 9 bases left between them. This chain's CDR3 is CASSEEAGYYGYTF. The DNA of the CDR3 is TGTGCCAGCAGTGAAGAGGCGGGATACTATGGCTACACCTTC.

The CDR3, as DNA: TGTGCCACCGGGGGACCGAATTACAATGAGCAGTTCTTC. Protein sequence: CATGGPNYNEQFF. The chain couples TRBV10-3 to TRBJ2-1; possibly TRBD2 for D (6 bases). The CDR3 length is 13 residues. Trimming took off 10 bases at V and 4 bases at J, with 14 bases between the two ends. CDR1 ENHRY and CDR2 SYGVKD come from the germline V gene.

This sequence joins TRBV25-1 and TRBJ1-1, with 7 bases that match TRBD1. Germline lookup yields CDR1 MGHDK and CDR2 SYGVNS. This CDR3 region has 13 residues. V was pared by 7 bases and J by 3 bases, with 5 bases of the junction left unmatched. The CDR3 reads CASIRGFDTEAFF. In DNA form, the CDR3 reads TGTGCCAGCATCAGGGGGTTTGACACTGAAGCTTTCTTT.

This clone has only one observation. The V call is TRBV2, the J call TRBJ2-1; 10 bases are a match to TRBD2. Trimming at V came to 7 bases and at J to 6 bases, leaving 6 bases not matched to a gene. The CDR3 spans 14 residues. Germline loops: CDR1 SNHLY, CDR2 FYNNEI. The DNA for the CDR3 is TGTGCCAGCATAGAAGCGGGGGGGGTCAATGAGCAGTTCTTC. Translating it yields CASIEAGGVNEQFF.

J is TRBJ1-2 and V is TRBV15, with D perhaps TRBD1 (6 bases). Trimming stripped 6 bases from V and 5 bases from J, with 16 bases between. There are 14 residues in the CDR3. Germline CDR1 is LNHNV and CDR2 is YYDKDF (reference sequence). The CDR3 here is CATRGKGGRYGYTF. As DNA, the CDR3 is TGTGCCACCAGGGGGAAAGGGGGACGGTATGGCTACACCTTC.

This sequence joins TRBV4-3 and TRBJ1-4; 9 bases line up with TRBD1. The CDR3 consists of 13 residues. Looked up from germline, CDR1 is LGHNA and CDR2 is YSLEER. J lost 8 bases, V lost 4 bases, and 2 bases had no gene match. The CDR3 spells CASSRGQGEKLFF. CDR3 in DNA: TGCGCCAGCAGCCGCGGACAGGGGGAAAAACTGTTTTTT.

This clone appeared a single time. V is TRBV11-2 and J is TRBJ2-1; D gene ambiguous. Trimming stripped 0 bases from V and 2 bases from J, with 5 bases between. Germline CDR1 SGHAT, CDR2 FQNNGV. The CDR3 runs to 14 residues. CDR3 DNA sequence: TGTGCCAGCAGCTTAGACAGGACCTACAATGAGCAGTTCTTC. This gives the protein CASSLDRTYNEQFF.

The CDR3 DNA reads TGTGCCAGCAGTTGGGACGGTAATGAAAAACTGTTTTTT. Translation: CASSWDGNEKLFF. The chain couples TRBV7-2 to TRBJ1-4; maybe TRBD1 (5 bases). CDR3 length: 13 residues. Germline-derived CDR1 and CDR2 are SGHTA and FQGNSA. Trimming took 6 bases from V and 4 from J, leaving 9 bases between them.

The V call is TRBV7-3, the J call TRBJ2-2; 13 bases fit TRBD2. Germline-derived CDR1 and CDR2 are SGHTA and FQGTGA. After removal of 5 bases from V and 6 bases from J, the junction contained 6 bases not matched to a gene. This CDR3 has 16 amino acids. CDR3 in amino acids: CASSQTSGGAPGELFF. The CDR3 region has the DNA TGTGCCAGCAGCCAAACTAGCGGGGGGGCCCCCGGGGAGCTGTTTTTT.

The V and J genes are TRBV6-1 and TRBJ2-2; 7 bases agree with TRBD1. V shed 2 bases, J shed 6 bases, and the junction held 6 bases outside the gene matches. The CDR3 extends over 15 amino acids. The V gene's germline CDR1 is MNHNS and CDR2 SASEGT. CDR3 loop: CASSEPDGTAGELFF. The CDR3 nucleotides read TGTGCCAGCAGTGAACCCGACGGGACAGCCGGGGAGCTGTTTTTT.

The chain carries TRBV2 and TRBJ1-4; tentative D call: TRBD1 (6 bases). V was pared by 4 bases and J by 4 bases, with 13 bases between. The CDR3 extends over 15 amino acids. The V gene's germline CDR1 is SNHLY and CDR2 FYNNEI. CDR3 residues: CASSASGVGNEKLFF. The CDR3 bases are TGTGCCAGCAGTGCTTCAGGGGTGGGTAATGAAAAACTGTTTTTT.

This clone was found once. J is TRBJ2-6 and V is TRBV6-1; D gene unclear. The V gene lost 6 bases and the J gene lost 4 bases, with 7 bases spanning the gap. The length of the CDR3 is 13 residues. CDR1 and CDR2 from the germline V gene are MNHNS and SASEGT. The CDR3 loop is CASRLGGANVLTF. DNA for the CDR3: TGTGCCAGCAGGCTGGGGGGGGCCAACGTCCTGACTTTC.

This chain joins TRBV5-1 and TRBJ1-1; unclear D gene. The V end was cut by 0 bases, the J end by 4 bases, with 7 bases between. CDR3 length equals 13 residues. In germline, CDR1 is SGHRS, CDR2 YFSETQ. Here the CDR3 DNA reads TGCGCCAGCAGCTTGGGAGTCTCCACTGAAGCTTTCTTT. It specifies CASSLGVSTEAFF.

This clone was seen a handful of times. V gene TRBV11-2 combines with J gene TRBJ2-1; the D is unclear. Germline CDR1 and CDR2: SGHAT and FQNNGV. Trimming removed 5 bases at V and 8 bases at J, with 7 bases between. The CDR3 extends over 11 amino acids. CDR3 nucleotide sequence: TGTGCCAGCAGCGTACAATATGAGCAGTTCTTC. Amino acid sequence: CASSVQYEQFF.

Here the CDR3 reads CASSFGDRAEQYF. The CDR3 coding sequence is TGTGCCAGCAGCTTTGGGGACCGCGCAGAGCAGTACTTC. V is TRBV7-9 and J is TRBJ2-7; D possibly uses TRBD1 or TRBD2 (5 bases each). Germline V lookup: CDR1 SEHNR, CDR2 FQNEAQ (reference sequence). Trimming shortened V by 3 bases and J by 7 bases, and 13 bases separated the two germline ends. The length of the CDR3 is 13 residues.

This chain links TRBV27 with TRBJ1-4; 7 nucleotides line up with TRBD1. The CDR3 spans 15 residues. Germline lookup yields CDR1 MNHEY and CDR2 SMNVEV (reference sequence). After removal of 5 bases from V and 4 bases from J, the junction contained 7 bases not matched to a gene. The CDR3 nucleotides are TGTGCCAGCAGTCCGACCTGGGACAGTAATGAAAAACTGTTTTTT. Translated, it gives CASSPTWDSNEKLFF.

The chain's CDR3 is CASSPDSKFAQFF. CDR3 coding DNA: TGTGCCAGCAGCCCGGATAGCAAGTTTGCGCAGTTCTTC. The chain is built from TRBV7-2 and TRBJ2-1, with D uncertain. The V gene's germline CDR1 is SGHTA and CDR2 FQGNSA. V was pared by 5 bases and J by 12 bases, with 17 bases between. This CDR3 has 13 amino acids.

The CDR3 nucleotides are TGCGCCAGCAGCCAAGTTGCACCTTACAATGAGCAGTTCTTC. The encoded protein is CASSQVAPYNEQFF. V is TRBV4-1 and J is TRBJ2-1; D not resolved. The CDR3 has 14 amino acids. Germline CDR1 reads MGHRA; CDR2 reads YSYEKL. Trimming took off 1 base at V and 4 bases at J, with 8 bases between the two ends.

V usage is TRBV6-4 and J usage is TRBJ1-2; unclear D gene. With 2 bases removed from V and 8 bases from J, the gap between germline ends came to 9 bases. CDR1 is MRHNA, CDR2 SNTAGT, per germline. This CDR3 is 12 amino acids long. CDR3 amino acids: CASSDNGLGYTF. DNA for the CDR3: TGTGCCAGCAGTGACAACGGGTTGGGCTACACCTTC.

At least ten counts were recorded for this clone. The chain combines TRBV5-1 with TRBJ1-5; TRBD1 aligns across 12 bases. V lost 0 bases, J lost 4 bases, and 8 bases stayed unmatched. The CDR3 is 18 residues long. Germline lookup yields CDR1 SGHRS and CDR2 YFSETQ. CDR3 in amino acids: CASSLARGQGAGNQPQHF. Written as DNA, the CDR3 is TGCGCCAGCAGCTTGGCCCGGGGACAGGGGGCTGGAAATCAGCCCCAGCATTTT.

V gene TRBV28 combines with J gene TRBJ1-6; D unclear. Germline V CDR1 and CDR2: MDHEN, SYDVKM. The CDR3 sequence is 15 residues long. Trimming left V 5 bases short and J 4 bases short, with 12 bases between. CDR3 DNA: TGTGCCAGCAGTCCGCTACAGAGTTATAATTCACCCCTCCACTTT. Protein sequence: CASSPLQSYNSPLHF.

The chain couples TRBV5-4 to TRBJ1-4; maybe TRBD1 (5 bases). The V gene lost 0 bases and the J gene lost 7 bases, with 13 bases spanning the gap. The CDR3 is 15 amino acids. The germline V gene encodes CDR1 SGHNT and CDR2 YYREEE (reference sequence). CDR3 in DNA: TGTGCCAGCAGCTTGGAGGCAGGGAGACGTGAAAAACTGTTTTTT. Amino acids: CASSLEAGRREKLFF.

The CDR3 reads CASSWGGRTNTEAFF. For the CDR3, the DNA is TGCGCCAGCAGCTGGGGAGGTCGTACAAACACTGAAGCTTTCTTT. J is TRBJ1-1 and V is TRBV5-1, with unresolved D. Germline V gene data show CDR1 as SGHRS and CDR2 as YFSETQ. The CDR3 runs 15 residues. V was shortened by 3 bases and J by 2 bases, with 14 bases between the two germline ends.

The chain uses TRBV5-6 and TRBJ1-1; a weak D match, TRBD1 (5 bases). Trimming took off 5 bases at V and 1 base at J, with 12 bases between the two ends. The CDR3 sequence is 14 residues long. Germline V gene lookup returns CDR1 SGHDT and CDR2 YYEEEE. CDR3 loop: CASRRGQQNTEAFF. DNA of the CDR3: TGTGCCAGCAGGAGGGGTCAGCAGAACACTGAAGCTTTCTTT.

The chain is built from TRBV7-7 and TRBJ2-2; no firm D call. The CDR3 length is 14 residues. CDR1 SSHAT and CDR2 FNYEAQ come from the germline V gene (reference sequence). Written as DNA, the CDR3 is TGTGCTCTGGGTCGGGTGGGGTACACCGGGGAGCTGTTTTTT. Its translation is CALGRVGYTGELFF.